This T cell receptor (beta chain) was obtained from a study of blood T cell repertoires in COVID-19. The CDR3 is 15 residues long. V lost 1 base to trimming and J lost 7 bases; unmatched junction nucleotides: 9. The germline V gene encodes CDR1 SGHTA and CDR2 FQGTGA. Profiled with immunoSEQ multiplex PCR; TCRdb holds only in-frame clones, not every one. Seen here are about 130,000 clones, 79% observed once, and the top ten hold 30% to 45%. The chain carries TRBV7-3 and TRBJ2-5; 7 nucleotides line up with TRBD2. The TCR sequence derives from a man aged 35 to 55 with active or convalescent COVID-19. Source material: peripheral blood. For the CDR3, the DNA is TGTGCCAGCAGCTTAAGTGGCGCGGGAGTGGTGACCCAGTACTTC. Protein product: CASSLSGAGVVTQYF.